The 5 T cell receptor beta chains given below trace back to one sample, sequenced in a study of blood T cell repertoires in COVID-19. The data were produced by immunoSEQ multiplex PCR, yet TCRdb's version contains in-frame clones alone and is incomplete. Here the sample spans over 130,000 clones, around 86% being singletons. Sequenced input: peripheral blood. The receptors were gathered from a man between 65 and 80 years old with acute or convalescent COVID-19.

This chain connects TRBV7-9 to TRBJ1-1; 10 bases are shared with TRBD1. The CDR3 sequence is 17 residues long. Germline trimming cut 0 bases from V and 4 bases from J; bases unmatched to any gene: 8. Germline CDR1 and CDR2: SEHNR and FQNEAQ (reference sequence). This CDR3 is CASSLAGFRQGATEAFF. The CDR3 nucleotides read TGTGCCAGCAGCTTAGCGGGTTTTAGACAGGGGGCCACTGAAGCTTTCTTT.

CDR3 nucleotide sequence: TGCGCCAGCAGCAGGGGACAGGGAACCTATTCACCCCTCCACTTT. It yields the protein CASSRGQGTYSPLHF. The gene calls are TRBV5-1 and TRBJ1-6; 9 bases are a match to TRBD1. V lost 4 bases, J lost 8 bases, and 7 bases stayed unmatched. The length of the CDR3 is 15 residues. Germline lookup yields CDR1 SGHRS and CDR2 YFSETQ.

The gene calls are TRBV5-1 and TRBJ1-2; 8 bases are shared with TRBD1. V dropped 0 bases and J dropped 5; count of bases not matched to a gene: 9. Germline CDR1 reads SGHRS; CDR2 reads YFSETQ. This CDR3 has 16 residues. CDR3 protein: CASSLEPSQGGYGYTF. DNA for the CDR3: TGCGCCAGCAGCTTGGAGCCTTCACAGGGGGGATATGGCTACACCTTC. Variable domain in full (rest from reference TRBV5-1 and TRBJ1-2): KAGVTQTPRYLIKTRGQQVTLSCSPISGHRSVSWYQQTPGQGLQFLFEYFSETQRNKGNFPGRFSGRQFSNSRSEMNVSTLELGDSALYLCASSLEPSQGGYGYTFGSGTRLTVV.

Written as DNA, the CDR3 is TGTGCCAGCGGGAGGACCCCCGGGGGGACCTACGAGCAGTACTTC. Its protein product is CASGRTPGGTYEQYF. The chain carries TRBV27 and TRBJ2-7; TRBD2 aligns across 7 bases. The CDR3 loop spans 15 amino acids. The ends lost 8 bases at V and 2 bases at J; junction bases unmatched: 12. Germline CDR1 is MNHEY and CDR2 is SMNVEV (reference sequence).

The genes are TRBV7-2 and TRBJ2-3; TRBD2 aligns across 10 bases. There are 17 residues in the CDR3. Germline lookup yields CDR1 SGHTA and CDR2 FQGNSA. V dropped 2 bases and J dropped 6; count of bases not matched to a gene: 11. This chain's CDR3 is CASSLPVTSGKKDTQYF. As DNA, the CDR3 is TGTGCCAGCAGCTTACCCGTAACTAGCGGGAAAAAGGATACGCAGTATTTT.